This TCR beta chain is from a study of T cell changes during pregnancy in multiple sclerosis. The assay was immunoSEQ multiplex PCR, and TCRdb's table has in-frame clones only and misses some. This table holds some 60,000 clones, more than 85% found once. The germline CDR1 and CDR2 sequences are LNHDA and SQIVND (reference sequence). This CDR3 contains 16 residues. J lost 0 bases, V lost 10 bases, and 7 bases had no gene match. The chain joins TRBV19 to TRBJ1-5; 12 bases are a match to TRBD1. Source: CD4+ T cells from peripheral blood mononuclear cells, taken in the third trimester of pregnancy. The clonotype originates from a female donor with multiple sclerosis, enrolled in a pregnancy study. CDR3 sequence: CATGTGGEGSNQPQHF. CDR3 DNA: TGTGCCACCGGGACAGGGGGCGAGGGTAGCAATCAGCCCCAGCATTTT.